This is a list of T cell receptor beta chains from one sample in a study of response to subunit inactivated influenza vaccine. TCRdb re-called the RT-PCR reads through MiXCR, storing one row per CDR3 protein. The table shows over 450,000 distinct CDR3 sequences, with 13% occurring only once. The source material was PBMCs from blood, sampled roughly 45 days after vaccination. All receptors derive from a man in his forties or fifties who received an inactivated influenza vaccine. Both conserved end residues are part of each CDR3. The order of the fields is J gene, V gene, clone size, D gene, CDR3 DNA, CDR3 protein. D genes are given only for firm matches. Expanded clones are given a class, and other clones once, few, many or no size at all.

TRBJ2-7 | TRBV18 | . | . | TGTGCCAGCTCACCACCGCTAAGTTACGAGCAGTACTTC | CASSPPLSYEQYF
TRBJ2-3 | TRBV7-9 | many | . | TGTGCCAGCAGCACTGGTATGGATACGCAGTATTTT | CASSTGMDTQYF
TRBJ2-5 | TRBV10-3 | few | TRBD2 | TGTGCCATCAATCCTAGCGGCCACCAAGAGACCCAGTACTTC | CAINPSGHQETQYF
TRBJ2-1 | TRBV20-1 | few | TRBD2 | TGCAGTGCTAGCGGGAGGAACGGCAATGAGCAGTTCTTC | CSASGRNGNEQFF
TRBJ1-5 | TRBV5-1 | few | . | TGCGCCAGCAGCTTGCTTGGGGGGTTGGACCAGCCCCAGCATTTT | CASSLLGGLDQPQHF
TRBJ1-6 | TRBV12-3/TRBV12-4 | . | TRBD1 | TGTGCCAGCAGTTTCGACAGGGGGCTACGAGGTTCACCCCTCCACTTT | CASSFDRGLRGSPLHF
TRBJ1-5 | TRBV7-2 | . | . | TGTGCCAGCAGCGAAGCCCCAGACTATCAGCCCCAGCATTTT | CASSEAPDYQPQHF
TRBJ1-2 | TRBV5-5 | few | TRBD1 | TGTGCCAGCAGCTTGCAGGGGGCAGTCTATGGCTACACCTTC | CASSLQGAVYGYTF
TRBJ2-1 | TRBV7-3 | . | TRBD2 | TGTGCCAGCAGCCCTTGGGCTAGCGGGAGGGCCCCCAATGAGCAGTTCTTC | CASSPWASGRAPNEQFF
TRBJ2-1 | TRBV9 | few | . | TGTGCCAGCAGCGTAGCCTCGTACAATGAGCAGTTCTTC | CASSVASYNEQFF
TRBJ1-4 | TRBV20-1 | . | TRBD1 | TGCAGTGCTAGAGAATGGACAGGGGAACTGTTTTTT | CSAREWTGELFF
TRBJ2-1 | TRBV3-1 | . | TRBD2 | TGTGCCAGCAGCGATACGACTAGCGAGCAGTTCTTC | CASSDTTSEQFF
TRBJ2-5 | TRBV10-1 | few | . | TGCGCCAGCAGACAGACAAATAAAGAGACCCAGTACTTC | CASRQTNKETQYF
TRBJ2-1 | TRBV6-5 | . | . | TGTGCCAGCAGTTACGAGAATACACTAGTTCTCCAGGGGAATGAGCAGTTCTTC | CASSYENTLVLQGNEQFF
TRBJ2-5 | TRBV5-6 | few | TRBD1 | TGTGCCAGCAGCTTGAGGGCAGGGGGTAGCCAAGAGACCCAGTACTTC | CASSLRAGGSQETQYF
TRBJ1-1 | TRBV10-3 | few | TRBD1 | TGTGCCATCAGTGAGTTCGTGATAGGGGGCGAGGGCACTGAAGCTTTCTTT | CAISEFVIGGEGTEAFF
TRBJ2-1 | TRBV11-1 | once | TRBD2 | TGTGCCAGCAGCTTACCATTAAGACTAGCGGGAGCACACAATGAGCAGTTCTTC | CASSLPLRLAGAHNEQFF
TRBJ1-4 | TRBV4-2 | . | . | TGTGCCAGCAGCCAAGATCGGGGGGCTAATGAAAAACTGTTTTTT | CASSQDRGANEKLFF
TRBJ2-1 | TRBV6-2/TRBV6-3 | . | TRBD2 | TGTGCCAGCAGCCGAGCGGGGGGGCTCAATGAGCAGTTCTTC | CASSRAGGLNEQFF
TRBJ2-3 | TRBV7-2 | . | . | TGTGCCAGCAGCTCGTCCTCGGGGGGCCCAGGAGGGACGCAGTATTTT | CASSSSSGGPGGTQYF
TRBJ2-1 | TRBV5-1 | . | . | TGCGCCAGCGGACTAATGGGCAGGGACAATGAGCAGTTCTTC | CASGLMGRDNEQFF
TRBJ2-7 | TRBV20-1 | many | . | TGCAGCGAAAAGGACATCCGCTCCTACGAGCAGTACTTC | CSEKDIRSYEQYF
TRBJ1-3 | TRBV18 | . | . | TGTGCCAGCTCACCCGAACAGGTGACCTCTGGAAACACCATATATTTT | CASSPEQVTSGNTIYF
TRBJ2-1 | TRBV6-5 | few | TRBD2 | TGTGCCAGCAGCTACTCTTGGGCTAGCGGATACAATGAGCAGTTCTTC | CASSYSWASGYNEQFF
TRBJ2-3 | TRBV5-1 | . | TRBD2 | TGCGCCAGCAGCCCGGGACTAGCGGGACTAACAGATACGCAGTATTTT | CASSPGLAGLTDTQYF
TRBJ2-7 | TRBV21-1 | few | . | TGTGCCAGCAGCAAAGGGACGACCTACGAGCAGTACTTC | CASSKGTTYEQYF
TRBJ2-7 | TRBV29-1 | . | . | TGCAGCGCTGCTATGGTTGGTGCCCGAGAGCAGTACTTC | CSAAMVGAREQYF
TRBJ2-7 | TRBV5-1 | few | TRBD2 | TGCGCCAGCAGCTTGGCAGCGGGAGAGGTGCAGTACTTC | CASSLAAGEVQYF
TRBJ2-5 | TRBV7-6 | . | TRBD1 | TGTGCCAGCACCCAGGTGCCCGGGACAGGGCGAGAGACCCAGTACTTC | CASTQVPGTGRETQYF
TRBJ2-7 | TRBV6-1 | . | . | TGTGCCAGCAGCATGGACACGTACTCCTACGAGCAGTACTTC | CASSMDTYSYEQYF
TRBJ2-3 | TRBV29-1 | . | . | TGCAGCGTGAAGGGACGGCACACAGATACGCAGTATTTT | CSVKGRHTDTQYF
TRBJ2-1 | TRBV5-1 | many | TRBD2 | TGCGCCAGCAGCTTGGCCCGGGGGGGCTTACTAGCGGAGCACTACAATGAGCAGTTCTTC | CASSLARGGLLAEHYNEQFF
TRBJ2-7 | TRBV20-1 | . | . | TGCAGTGCTAACATTCTTGAGAGCGGAATCTCCTACGAGCAGTACTTC | CSANILESGISYEQYF
TRBJ2-5 | TRBV20-1 | . | . | TGCTGTGCTACCCCCCTCCGGACCGAGAAGCAAGAGACCCAGTACTTC | CCATPLRTEKQETQYF
TRBJ2-7 | TRBV7-8 | few | TRBD2 | TGTGCCAGCAGCTTATCTTTAGCGGGAGGCCCCTACGAGCAGTACTTC | CASSLSLAGGPYEQYF
TRBJ2-1 | TRBV11-1 | many | TRBD2 | TGTGCCAGCAGCCCCACTAGCGGGATCGGTCTCGGGTTCTACAATGAGCAGTTCTTC | CASSPTSGIGLGFYNEQFF
TRBJ2-1 | TRBV2 | few | TRBD2 | TGTGCCAGCAACCCTACTAGCGGGAGGAGGGATGAGCAGTTCTTC | CASNPTSGRRDEQFF
TRBJ2-5 | TRBV18 | few | . | TGTGCCAGCTCACCGTTTCGGGCAGAGACCCAGTACTTC | CASSPFRAETQYF